This is a list of T cell receptor beta chains from one sample in a study of cytomegalovirus exposure and HLA in healthy donors. Sequenced by immunoSEQ multiplex PCR; TCRdb stores in-frame clones only, minus some. This table holds about 82,000 clones, around 94% found once. Material: PBMCs. The source of these receptors is a man aged 18-30 years in good health and CMV-seronegative. CDR3s include the opening cysteine and the closing phenylalanine or tryptophan. A D gene is named only where the DNA matches it firmly. For some rows the clone size is stated as once, few or many, or as a class when expanded; others skip it.

v_gene	j_gene	d_gene	abundance	CDR3aa	CDR3nt
TRBV10-3	TRBJ1-5	TRBD1	-	CAISEAGTVNQPQHF	TGTGCCATCAGTGAGGCCGGGACAGTCAATCAGCCCCAGCATTTT
TRBV19	TRBJ1-2	-	once	CASSPQGFYGYTF	TGTGCCAGTAGCCCGCAGGGATTCTATGGCTACACCTTC
TRBV12-1	TRBJ2-4	-	-	CASSSPGAKNIQYF	TGTGCCAGCAGCTCCCCCGGGGCCAAAAACATTCAGTACTTC
TRBV6-5	TRBJ1-2	-	-	CASSSPRDGSYGYTF	TGTGCCAGCAGTAGCCCCCGGGATGGAAGTTATGGCTACACCTTC
TRBV7-8	TRBJ2-2	-	-	CASSLRLGGTGELFF	TGTGCCAGCAGCTTGAGGCTAGGTGGGACCGGGGAGCTGTTTTTT
TRBV27	TRBJ2-7	TRBD2	-	CASTPLGRGSTYEQYF	TGTGCCAGCACCCCCCTAGGGCGGGGGTCGACCTACGAGCAGTACTTC
TRBV7-2	TRBJ2-4	-	-	CASSPDLVRAKNIQYF	TGTGCCAGCAGCCCGGACTTAGTGAGGGCCAAAAACATTCAGTACTTC
TRBV6-5	TRBJ1-4	TRBD1	-	CASSPSPGQGGKLFF	TGTGCCAGCAGTCCCTCTCCGGGACAGGGGGGAAAACTGTTTTTT
TRBV14	TRBJ1-2	-	-	CASSPLFGRTEEYGYTF	TGTGCCAGCAGCCCCCTATTTGGACGGACAGAGGAGTATGGCTACACCTTC
TRBV10-3	TRBJ2-2	-	-	CAIKPSLTGELFF	TGTGCCATCAAGCCTAGCCTCACCGGGGAGCTGTTTTTT
TRBV7-9	TRBJ2-2	-	-	CASSLAQGFIGELFF	TGTGCCAGCAGCTTAGCGCAGGGATTCATCGGGGAGCTGTTTTTT
TRBV18	TRBJ2-3	-	-	CASSLSGGSTDTQYF	TGTGCCAGCTCACTTTCGGGTGGGAGCACAGATACGCAGTATTTT
TRBV7-2	TRBJ2-2	TRBD1	-	CASSWDRGRGELFF	TGTGCCAGCAGCTGGGACAGGGGGCGCGGGGAGCTGTTTTTT
TRBV11-1	TRBJ2-1	TRBD2	-	CASASTRGDSYNEQFF	TGTGCCAGCGCCTCAACGCGGGGGGACTCCTACAATGAGCAGTTCTTC
TRBV29-1	TRBJ1-1	-	-	CSVRTGYTEAFF	TGCAGCGTTCGTACAGGGTACACTGAAGCTTTCTTT
TRBV28	TRBJ2-3	-	-	CASRASGTDTQYF	TGTGCCAGCAGAGCGAGCGGCACAGATACGCAGTATTTT
TRBV7-2	TRBJ1-2	-	-	CASSSGQNYGYTF	TGTGCCAGCAGCTCCGGACAGAACTATGGCTACACCTTC
TRBV12-5	TRBJ2-5	-	-	CASGLVSETQYF	TGTGCTAGTGGTTTGGTCTCCGAGACCCAGTACTTC
TRBV19	TRBJ2-7	TRBD2	once	CASSISGGPYEQYF	TGTGCCAGTAGTATAAGCGGGGGGCCCTACGAGCAGTACTTC
TRBV6-6	TRBJ1-1	TRBD1	-	CASSTTGQGEGTEAFF	TGTGCCAGCAGTACGACGGGACAGGGTGAGGGGACTGAAGCTTTCTTT
TRBV15	TRBJ2-5	-	-	CATSREDRSQETQYF	TGTGCCACCAGCAGAGAAGACAGGTCCCAAGAGACCCAGTACTTC
TRBV7-9	TRBJ2-7	-	-	CASSLVAAGEQYF	TGTGCCAGCAGCTTAGTGGCGGCTGGCGAGCAGTACTTC
TRBV7-9	TRBJ1-1	TRBD1	-	CASSLAPWTGGRKTEAFF	TGTGCCAGCAGCTTAGCGCCTTGGACAGGGGGAAGGAAGACTGAAGCTTTCTTT
TRBV28	TRBJ2-7	TRBD2	-	CASLAGVHEQYF	TGTGCCAGCCTAGCGGGAGTACACGAGCAGTACTTC
TRBV10-3	TRBJ1-2	-	-	CAISSHLPGGAGYTF	TGTGCCATCAGTTCCCATCTGCCCGGGGGGGCTGGCTACACCTTC
TRBV6-5	TRBJ1-1	TRBD1	-	CASGTGLNTEAFF	TGTGCCAGCGGGACAGGGCTGAACACTGAAGCTTTCTTT
TRBV6-1	TRBJ1-5	TRBD1	once	CASRYGTGVHQPQHF	TGTGCCAGCAGATACGGGACAGGGGTGCATCAGCCCCAGCATTTT
TRBV7-2	TRBJ1-1	-	-	CASSLREIEAFF	TGTGCCAGCAGCTTACGGGAGATTGAAGCTTTCTTT
TRBV30	TRBJ2-7	-	-	CAWSPNAGYEQYF	TGTGCCTGGAGCCCCAACGCCGGGTACGAGCAGTACTTC
TRBV7-2	TRBJ1-2	TRBD1	-	CASSAGGAEGYTF	TGTGCCAGCAGCGCAGGGGGCGCGGAAGGCTACACCTTC
TRBV9	TRBJ2-1	-	-	CASSVAWSRNEQFF	TGTGCCAGCAGCGTAGCCTGGTCTCGGAATGAGCAGTTCTTC
TRBV27	TRBJ2-5	TRBD1	-	CASSSGQGTYQETQYF	TGTGCCAGCAGTTCTGGACAGGGGACGTACCAAGAGACCCAGTACTTC
TRBV10-1	TRBJ2-3	-	once	CATHNFYRVKADTQYF	TGCGCCACCCACAACTTTTACAGGGTCAAGGCAGATACGCAGTATTTT
TRBV6-1	TRBJ1-5	-	once	CASLGGRTNQPQHF	TGTGCCAGCCTCGGGGGGCGAACCAATCAGCCCCAGCATTTT
TRBV6-5	TRBJ1-2	-	-	CASSYSKDTGYTF	TGTGCCAGCAGTTACTCGAAAGACACAGGCTACACCTTC
TRBV6-6	TRBJ1-5	TRBD1	-	CASSGDRERGQPQHF	TGTGCCAGCAGTGGGGACAGGGAGAGGGGTCAGCCCCAGCATTTT
TRBV18	TRBJ1-3	TRBD1	-	CASSPTTVAGGGNTIYF	TGTGCCAGCTCACCAACAACTGTTGCAGGGGGCGGAAACACCATATATTTT
TRBV7-9	TRBJ1-1	-	-	CASSLISTEAFF	TGTGCCAGCAGCTTAATCAGCACTGAAGCTTTCTTT
TRBV7-9	TRBJ1-5	-	once	CASSLWDTSSNQPQHF	TGTGCCAGCAGCTTATGGGACACATCCTCCAATCAGCCCCAGCATTTT
TRBV7-9	TRBJ2-2	-	-	CASSFSPGVGTGELFF	TGTGCCAGCAGCTTTAGCCCAGGGGTGGGCACCGGGGAGCTGTTTTTT
TRBV5-1	TRBJ2-2	TRBD2	-	CASVQREWATGELFF	TGCGCCTCAGTTCAGCGGGAGTGGGCCACCGGGGAGCTGTTTTTT
TRBV5-1	TRBJ2-7	TRBD2	-	CASSFGLAVYEQYF	TGCGCCAGCAGCTTTGGACTAGCGGTTTACGAGCAGTACTTC
TRBV10-3	TRBJ2-5	-	-	CAISETGQETQYF	TGTGCCATCAGTGAGACAGGTCAAGAGACCCAGTACTTC
TRBV6-1	TRBJ2-7	-	-	CASSERGSSYEQYF	TGTGCCAGCAGTGAAAGGGGCAGCTCCTACGAGCAGTACTTC
TRBV28	TRBJ1-2	-	-	CASSLPPGIGYGYTF	TGTGCCAGCAGTTTACCCCCGGGAATAGGCTATGGCTACACCTTC
TRBV28	TRBJ1-5	-	-	CASSYDQGFSNQPQHF	TGTGCCAGCAGCTACGACCAGGGGTTTAGCAATCAGCCCCAGCATTTT
TRBV10-2	TRBJ2-6	-	-	CASSPAGANVLTF	TGCGCCAGCAGCCCGGCTGGGGCCAACGTCCTGACTTTC
TRBV7-6	TRBJ1-6	TRBD1	-	CASSLSGQINSPLHF	TGTGCCAGCAGCTTATCGGGACAGATTAATTCACCCCTCCACTTT
TRBV11-2	TRBJ2-2	TRBD1	once	CASRGIRQGRTGELFF	TGTGCCAGCAGGGGGATCCGACAGGGTCGAACCGGGGAGCTGTTTTTT
TRBV11-3	TRBJ2-1	TRBD1	-	CASSNNRGLYNEQFF	TGTGCCAGCAGTAATAACAGGGGCCTCTACAATGAGCAGTTCTTC
TRBV30	TRBJ2-1	-	-	CAWDAGSNEQFF	TGTGCCTGGGACGCGGGGTCGAATGAGCAGTTCTTC
TRBV18	TRBJ1-5	TRBD1	-	CASSPLDRGFVQPQHF	TGTGCCAGCTCACCCTTGGACAGGGGATTCGTGCAGCCCCAGCATTTT
TRBV10-3	TRBJ2-3	TRBD1	-	CAISATGQDSDTQYF	TGTGCCATCAGTGCGACCGGACAGGATAGTGATACGCAGTATTTT
TRBV30	TRBJ1-5	-	-	CAWSPSNQPQHF	TGTGCCTGGAGTCCAAGCAATCAGCCCCAGCATTTT
TRBV27	TRBJ2-7	-	-	CASSLSLAALAYEQYF	TGTGCCAGCAGTTTATCTCTCGCGGCCCTGGCCTACGAGCAGTACTTC
TRBV7-2	TRBJ2-5	TRBD2	-	CASSLAGSGGSGLQETQYF	TGTGCCAGCAGCTTAGCGGGTAGCGGGGGGTCGGGCTTACAAGAGACCCAGTACTTC
TRBV7-2	TRBJ1-3	-	-	CASSLVSGSGNTIYF	TGTGCCAGCAGCTTAGTATCGGGGTCTGGAAACACCATATATTTT
TRBV6-5	TRBJ1-2	-	-	CASSYSRADANYGYTF	TGTGCCAGCAGTTACTCGAGGGCAGATGCTAACTATGGCTACACCTTC
TRBV5-1	TRBJ1-2	-	-	CASSLAVAVYGYTF	TGCGCCAGCAGCTTGGCCGTCGCAGTCTATGGCTACACCTTC
TRBV9	TRBJ2-1	-	once	CASSVARHQAGLNEQFF	TGTGCCAGCAGCGTAGCCCGCCATCAAGCGGGCCTCAATGAGCAGTTCTTC